These 22 T cell receptor beta chains were all obtained from the same sample, sequenced in a study of a mutant IDH1 vaccine in newly diagnosed glioma. These TCRs' antigens remain unknown. As to time point: week 47, end of study. Topical imiquimod accompanied each vaccine dose, which consisted of 300 ug of mutant IDH1 20-mer peptide. Produced via immunoSEQ multiplex PCR; TCRdb's table is partial and in-frame only. Of approximately 25,000 clones listed, around 76% are singletons. The material was PBMCs, obtained from a glioma patient whose treatment included an IDH1 peptide vaccine. These receptors were collected from a man aged 35 to 55 with glioma. Some clones in this sample may be carry-over from other donors' samples.

The chain carries TRBV15 and TRBJ1-3; 7 bases are a match to TRBD1. The CDR3 is made up of 16 amino acids. Per germline, CDR1 LNHNV and CDR2 YYDKDF (reference sequence). J was trimmed by 0 bases and V by 5 bases; bases with no gene match: 7. Here the CDR3 reads CATSGRQGSSGNTIYF. The CDR3, as DNA: TGTGCCACCAGCGGTAGACAGGGTTCCTCTGGAAACACCATATATTTT.

The J gene is TRBJ1-6, the V gene TRBV11-2; no clear D. The CDR3 contains 15 residues. V dropped 5 bases and J dropped 10 bases, with 18 bases sitting between them. Germline V gene lookup returns CDR1 SGHAT and CDR2 FQNNGV. The chain's CDR3 is CASSPYGRVTSPLHF. CDR3 DNA: TGTGCCAGCAGCCCTTATGGGCGGGTCACGTCACCCCTCCACTTT. The variable domain in full, completed from reference TRBV11-2 and TRBJ1-6, reads EAGVAQSPRYKIIEKRQSVAFWCNPISGHATLYWYQQILGQGPKLLIQFQNNGVVDDSQLPKDRFSAERLKGVDSTLKIQPAKLEDSAVYLCASSPYGRVTSPLHFGNGTRLTVT.

Relative to its sample, this clone is medium-sized. CDR3 sequence: CSVGVTDRGLKAEAFF. The CDR3 DNA sequence: TGCAGCGTCGGCGTTACAGACAGGGGGCTTAAGGCCGAAGCTTTCTTT. V gene TRBV29-1 combines with J gene TRBJ1-1; 10 bases align to TRBD1. Trimming removed 6 bases from V and 8 bases from J; junction bases left unmatched: 18. There are 16 residues in the CDR3. Germline loops: CDR1 SQVTM, CDR2 ANQGSEA.

J is TRBJ1-1 and V is TRBV11-2; D not resolved. CDR1 is SGHAT and CDR2 is FQNNGV in the germline V gene. The ends were cut back, 5 bases at V and 4 bases at J, with 20 bases in the middle. The CDR3 sequence is 16 residues long. The CDR3 bases are TGTGCCAGCAGCCGGACCAGGACGTCGGGAGTCACTGAAGCTTTCTTT. It specifies CASSRTRTSGVTEAFF.

The chain links TRBV7-2 to TRBJ1-1; D perhaps matches TRBD1 (6 bases). In germline, CDR1 is SGHTA, CDR2 FQGNSA. The CDR3 spans 13 residues. The V end was cut by 2 bases, the J end by 5 bases, with 9 bases between. The CDR3 here is CASSLHTGTEAFF. CDR3 coding DNA: TGTGCCAGCAGCTTACATACAGGGACTGAAGCTTTCTTT.

This rearrangement joins TRBV7-9 to TRBJ2-2, with a possible D match to TRBD1 (6 bases). Germline values: CDR1 SEHNR, CDR2 FQNEAQ (reference sequence). Trimming removed 5 bases from V and 1 base from J, with 11 bases in between. The CDR3 contains 15 residues. CDR3 nucleotide sequence: TGTGCCAGCAGCCCCGGGACAATGAACACCGGGGAGCTGTTTTTT. Its protein is CASSPGTMNTGELFF.

V and J are TRBV7-8 and TRBJ2-7; D is uncertain. With 4 bases removed from V and 3 bases from J, the gap between germline ends came to 7 bases. Per germline, CDR1 SGHVS and CDR2 FQNEAQ. This CDR3 has 12 residues. The CDR3 DNA reads as TGTGCCAGCAGCTCCCGCAACTACGAGCAGTACTTC. This encodes CASSSRNYEQYF.

The chain couples TRBV19 to TRBJ2-5, with a tentative D call TRBD1 (5 bases). The CDR3 spans 14 residues. Germline assignment: CDR1 LNHDA and CDR2 SQIVND (reference sequence). V lost 5 bases, J lost 2 bases, and 12 bases lay in between. The CDR3 region is CASSPQGRQETQYF. CDR3 bases: TGTGCCAGTAGTCCTCAGGGAAGACAAGAGACCCAGTACTTC.

The chain is built from TRBV6-1 and TRBJ2-2, with a weak D call TRBD2 (5 bases). The V end lost 5 bases, the J end lost 5 bases, and 15 bases lay between the germline ends. The CDR3 totals 15 residues. Germline CDR1 is MNHNS and CDR2 is SASEGT. DNA for the CDR3: TGTGCCAGCAGTCCGAAAGGGAGAGGGACCGGGGAGCTGTTTTTT. It translates to CASSPKGRGTGELFF.

This clone was observed once. V and J are TRBV2 and TRBJ2-2, with 7 bases matching TRBD1. This CDR3 has 18 amino acids. The junction had 16 bases not matched to a gene; V was cut back by 6 bases and J by 3 bases. Germline V gene lookup returns CDR1 SNHLY and CDR2 FYNNEI. Here the CDR3 DNA reads TGTGCCAGCAGCCTCCCCCCCCGGGGACAGATTTACACCGGGGAGCTGTTTTTT. Translated, it gives CASSLPPRGQIYTGELFF.

This clone was recorded only once. This chain connects TRBV7-8 to TRBJ2-1; the D gene is possibly TRBD1 (5 bases). V was clipped by 1 base and J by 3 bases, with 13 bases between them. The CDR3 spans 16 residues. Germline-derived CDR1 and CDR2 are SGHVS and FQNEAQ. The CDR3 DNA reads TGTGCCAGCAGCTTAGGGGGCAACCGCCTCTACAATGAGCAGTTCTTC. Residues: CASSLGGNRLYNEQFF.

This chain connects TRBV13 to TRBJ2-5; a possible D gene is TRBD2 (6 bases). V lost 4 bases and J 5 bases, leaving 14 bases between the germline ends. The CDR3 length is 14 residues. The germline gives CDR1 PRHDT, CDR2 FYEKMQ (reference sequence). CDR3 in amino acids: CASSSRTGRETQYF. The CDR3 bases are TGTGCCAGCAGCTCCCGGACGGGGAGGGAGACCCAGTACTTC.

The chain combines TRBV2 with TRBJ1-2, with 10 bases aligning to TRBD1. The CDR3 sequence is 14 residues long. V gave up 1 base and J gave up 7 bases; unmatched junction bases: 3. Germline CDR1 reads SNHLY; CDR2 reads FYNNEI. The CDR3 coding sequence is TGTGCCAGCAGTGAAGGACAGGGGGCGGGTGGCTACACCTTC. Its protein is CASSEGQGAGGYTF.

The chain uses TRBV18 and TRBJ1-1; D is unresolved. Germline V CDR1 and CDR2: KGHSH, LQKENI. Deletions cut 0 bases from V and 1 base from J, with 9 bases between. The CDR3 has 15 amino acids. CDR3 DNA sequence: TGTGCCAGCTCACCACCATCGGCAGGGAACACTGAAGCTTTCTTT. Its protein product is CASSPPSAGNTEAFF.

This clone is a singleton in its sample. The CDR3 coding sequence is TGTGCCAGCTATGCCAGCTTTACCTACGAGCAGTACTTC. Encoded protein: CASYASFTYEQYF. J is TRBJ2-7 and V is TRBV2; D gene uncertain. CDR3 size: 13 residues. The V gene's germline CDR1 is SNHLY and CDR2 FYNNEI. The V and J ends lost 8 bases and 2 bases respectively, with 13 bases between them.

This clone was observed a handful of times. This chain links TRBV6-5 with TRBJ1-2; D not certain. Germline loops: CDR1 MNHEY, CDR2 SVGAGI. V was pared by 5 bases and J by 0 bases, with 13 bases between. The CDR3 spans 15 residues. The CDR3 DNA reads TGTGCCAGCAGTCCCCGCCGGACGACTAACTATGGCTACACCTTC. The encoded protein is CASSPRRTTNYGYTF.

The chain carries TRBV28 and TRBJ1-1; D remains ambiguous. The CDR3 has 13 amino acids. V lost 8 bases and J 2 bases, leaving 12 bases between the germline ends. Germline V gene lookup returns CDR1 MDHEN and CDR2 SYDVKM. CDR3 bases: TGTGCCAGCCAAAGGGAGGGAAACACTGAAGCTTTCTTT. Translated, it gives CASQREGNTEAFF.

The rearrangement links TRBV6-5 to TRBJ2-2; the match to TRBD2 covers 7 bases. Germline CDR1 MNHEY, CDR2 SVGAGI. J gave up 8 bases and V 6 bases, and 3 bases lay outside the gene matches. The CDR3 runs to 12 residues. The CDR3 protein is CASSLGRGELFF. The CDR3 DNA follows: TGTGCCAGCAGCCTCGGGAGGGGGGAGCTGTTTTTT.

The chain couples TRBV4-2 to TRBJ2-6; TRBD2 might be the D (5 bases). Germline CDR1 LGHNA, CDR2 YNFKEQ. Trimming shortened V by 1 base and J by 0 bases, and 7 bases separated the two germline ends. This CDR3 is 16 amino acids long. This CDR3 reads CASSQVSGSGANVLTF. CDR3 nucleotide sequence: TGTGCCAGCAGCCAAGTCAGCGGCTCTGGGGCCAACGTCCTGACTTTC.

The chain uses TRBV4-2 and TRBJ2-7, with 11 bases identical to TRBD2. The CDR3 loop spans 14 amino acids. Germline V gives CDR1 LGHNA, CDR2 YNFKEQ. V lost 3 bases and J lost 3; bases outside the gene matches: 1. The CDR3, as DNA: TGTGCCAGCAGCCAGACTAGCGGGGACTACGAGCAGTACTTC. Amino acid sequence: CASSQTSGDYEQYF.

The chain employs TRBV10-3 and TRBJ1-6, with 9 positions matching TRBD1. V dropped 8 bases and J dropped 8; count of bases not matched to a gene: 4. CDR1 and CDR2 (germline): ENHRY, SYGVKD. The CDR3 extends over 13 amino acids. The CDR3 DNA reads as TGTGCCATCGGGGACAGGGAGGATTCACCCCTCCACTTT. This gives the protein CAIGDREDSPLHF.

This chain joins TRBV18 and TRBJ1-2, with D perhaps matching TRBD1 (6 bases). CDR1 and CDR2 (germline): KGHSH, LQKENI. CDR3 length: 16 amino acids. V was shortened by 0 bases and J by 0 bases, with 11 bases between the two germline ends. The CDR3 loop is CASSPPWDNSNYGYTF. DNA for the CDR3: TGTGCCAGCTCACCACCGTGGGACAATTCTAACTATGGCTACACCTTC. The full variable domain, with the rest looked up from reference TRBV18 and TRBJ1-2, is NAGVMQNPRHLVRRRGQEARLRCSPMKGHSHVYWYRQLPEEGLKFMVYLQKENIIDESGMPKERFSAEFPKEGPSILRIQQVVRGDSAAYFCASSPPWDNSNYGYTFGSGTRLTVV.